These 27 T cell receptor beta chains originate from one sample sequenced in a study of control samples from healthy donors and cancer patients. Assay used: immunoSEQ multiplex PCR; TCRdb lists only in-frame clones, some missing. This repertoire shows tens of thousands of clones, roughly 89% found once; its top ten account for about 7.6%. Material: blood. The receptors were gathered from a woman between 55 and 75 years old in good health.

This chain uses TRBV27 with TRBJ2-7; D may be TRBD2 (6 bases). The CDR3 loop spans 15 amino acids. V was cut by 6 bases and J by 0 bases, with 15 bases left in between. Germline V gene sequence: CDR1 MNHEY, CDR2 SMNVEV (reference sequence). For the CDR3, the DNA is TGTGCCAGCAGGACCCAGGTGGGGGGCTCCTACGAGCAGTACTTC. This sequence encodes CASRTQVGGSYEQYF.

The V and J genes are TRBV23-1 and TRBJ1-6, with D perhaps TRBD1 (5 bases). TRBV23-1 is placed among ORFs of uncertain function. The V end was cut by 10 bases, the J end by 8 bases, with 21 bases between. The CDR3 runs to 15 residues. This CDR3 is CATEPGGVWDSPLHF. CDR3 bases: TGCGCCACCGAACCTGGGGGGGTCTGGGATTCACCCCTCCACTTT.

This chain uses TRBV7-9 with TRBJ1-4; 9 nucleotides match TRBD1. V gave up 3 bases and J gave up 7 bases; unmatched junction bases: 3. This CDR3 region has 14 residues. CDR1 SEHNR and CDR2 FQNEAQ come from the germline V gene (reference sequence). CDR3 in amino acids: CASSFGTGSEKLFF. CDR3 sequence (DNA): TGTGCCAGCAGCTTCGGGACAGGGAGTGAAAAACTGTTTTTT.

V and J are TRBV2 and TRBJ2-7; perhaps D is TRBD1 or TRBD2 (5 bases each). Germline loops: CDR1 SNHLY, CDR2 FYNNEI. Trimming pared 1 base from V and 3 bases from J, leaving 7 bases between. The CDR3 has 13 amino acids. The CDR3: CASSEGGFYEQYF. As DNA, the CDR3 is TGTGCCAGCAGTGAAGGGGGGTTCTACGAGCAGTACTTC.

The rearrangement uses TRBV27 and TRBJ2-3, with D uncertain. Trimming removed 2 bases from V and 4 bases from J, with 10 bases in between. This CDR3 contains 14 residues. Germline V gives CDR1 MNHEY, CDR2 SMNVEV (reference sequence). CDR3 in DNA: TGTGCCAGCAGTTTAGGGTGGGCGGCAGATACGCAGTATTTT. Its translation is CASSLGWAADTQYF.

The CDR3 nucleotides read TGTGCCAGCGAGCTAGCGGGTGGCACCGAGCAGTACTTC. Translating it yields CASELAGGTEQYF. The chain recombines TRBV28 with TRBJ2-7, with 8 bases identical to TRBD2. The germline V gene has CDR1 MDHEN and CDR2 SYDVKM. This CDR3 comprises 13 residues. V trimming: 8 bases; J trimming: 6 bases; junction bases outside the gene matches: 9.

This clone came up a few times. The chain has TRBV19 and TRBJ2-3; possibly TRBD2 for D (5 bases). This CDR3 has 14 amino acids. Per the germline V gene, CDR1 is LNHDA and CDR2 is SQIVND (reference sequence). V lost 6 bases to trimming and J lost 9 bases, with 19 bases between them. The CDR3 DNA follows: TGTGCCAGTAGCCAAAATAGTCTAGCATGGACGCAGTATTTT. This translates into CASSQNSLAWTQYF.

This chain uses TRBV4-3 with TRBJ2-6; TRBD2 is a possible D gene (5 bases). The germline V gene encodes CDR1 LGHNA and CDR2 YSLEER. This CDR3 is 17 amino acids long. V lost 0 bases to trimming and J lost 0 bases, with 9 bases between them. DNA for the CDR3: TGCGCCAGCAGCCAAGATTCCGGGGTCTCTGGGGCCAACGTCCTGACTTTC. As protein: CASSQDSGVSGANVLTF.

CDR3 nucleotides: TGTGCCAGCAGCTTACAACCGGGAACTGAAGCTTTCTTT. Translation: CASSLQPGTEAFF. The chain uses TRBV5-5 and TRBJ1-1; D unresolved. Trimming shortened V by 2 bases and J by 5 bases, and 10 bases separated the two germline ends. Germline CDR1 SGHKS, CDR2 YYEKEE (reference sequence). The CDR3 length is 13 residues.

The chain employs TRBV10-3 and TRBJ2-1; 12 bases align to TRBD2. The trim removed 2 bases at V and 6 bases at J, leaving 2 bases unmatched. The CDR3 runs 15 residues. Germline assignment: CDR1 ENHRY and CDR2 SYGVKD. This CDR3 reads CAISELAGGLNEQFF. In nucleotides, the CDR3 is TGTGCCATCAGTGAGCTAGCGGGAGGGCTCAATGAGCAGTTCTTC.

The chain uses TRBV7-9 and TRBJ1-1; TRBD1 agrees at 8 bases. Looked up from germline, CDR1 is SEHNR and CDR2 is FQNEAQ (reference sequence). V shed 3 bases, J shed 1 base, and the junction held 4 bases outside the gene matches. CDR3 length: 15 residues. The CDR3 is CASSLRTGSNTEAFF. The CDR3 nucleotides read TGTGCCAGCAGCTTGCGGACAGGGTCGAACACTGAAGCTTTCTTT.

The chain carries TRBV7-9 and TRBJ1-2; D gene unclear. The germline gives CDR1 SEHNR, CDR2 FQNEAQ (reference sequence). The CDR3 spans 12 residues. The ends were cut back, 1 base at V and 7 bases at J, with 7 bases in the middle. The chain's CDR3 is CASSLGGFGYTF. The CDR3 DNA reads TGTGCCAGCAGCTTAGGCGGGTTTGGCTACACCTTC. Full variable domain (missing parts from reference TRBV7-9 and TRBJ1-2): DTGVSQNPRHKITKRGQNVTFRCDPISEHNRLYWYRQTLGQGPEFLTYFQNEAQLEKSRLLSDRFSAERPKGSFSTLEIQRTEQGDSAMYLCASSLGGFGYTFGSGTRLTVV.

The chain couples TRBV7-9 to TRBJ1-1; no reliable D call. Trimming left V 5 bases short and J 3 bases short, with 13 bases between. There are 14 residues in the CDR3. Germline CDR1 SEHNR, CDR2 FQNEAQ (reference sequence). CDR3 sequence reads: CASSPLGIHTEAFF. The CDR3 nucleotides read TGTGCCAGCAGCCCCCTAGGCATCCACACTGAAGCTTTCTTT.

This clone was seen more than once but under ten times. The V gene is TRBV21-1, the J gene TRBJ1-1; TRBD1, as called in the table, went unchecked against the DNA. TRBV21-1 is annotated as a pseudogene. The CDR3 sequence is 15 residues long. The CDR3 bases are TGTGCCAGCAACAGACCCGGGACACGGAACACTGAAGCTTTCTTT. Amino acids: CASNRPGTRNTEAFF.

The rearrangement uses TRBV7-9 and TRBJ1-2; D is undetermined. CDR1 and CDR2 from the germline V gene are SEHNR and FQNEAQ (reference sequence). The CDR3 totals 15 residues. V was shortened by 2 bases and J by 4 bases, with 14 bases between the two germline ends. The CDR3 bases are TGTGCCAGCAGCTTAAAGGTCGGCATCTTCTATGGCTACACCTTC. Its translation: CASSLKVGIFYGYTF. Full variable domain (outside the CDR3, taken from reference TRBV7-9 and TRBJ1-2): DTGVSQNPRHKITKRGQNVTFRCDPISEHNRLYWYRQTLGQGPEFLTYFQNEAQLEKSRLLSDRFSAERPKGSFSTLEIQRTEQGDSAMYLCASSLKVGIFYGYTFGSGTRLTVV.

V is TRBV20-1 and J is TRBJ1-2; no clear D gene. The CDR3 length is 12 residues. CDR1 is DFQATT, CDR2 SNEGSKA, per germline (reference sequence). The V and J ends lost 3 bases and 4 bases respectively, with 9 bases between them. CDR3 residues: CSASGSFYGYTF. CDR3 in DNA: TGCAGTGCTAGTGGAAGCTTCTATGGCTACACCTTC.

In its sample, this clone was seen once. The chain carries TRBV4-1 and TRBJ2-1; D unresolved. Germline CDR1 and CDR2: MGHRA and YSYEKL. V was pared by 4 bases and J by 3 bases, with 13 bases between. This CDR3 region has 15 residues. Here the CDR3 DNA reads TGCGCCAGCAGCCCCAGCAGTCAAAACTACAATGAGCAGTTCTTC. It translates to CASSPSSQNYNEQFF.

The rearrangement uses TRBV5-8 and TRBJ1-5; the D gene is possibly TRBD1 (5 bases). Trimming removed 1 base from V and 7 bases from J, with 15 bases in between. This CDR3 has 15 amino acids. The germline CDR1 and CDR2 sequences are SGHTS and YDEGEE. This chain's CDR3 is CASSLRAGSGQPQHF. The CDR3 nucleotides read TGTGCCAGCAGCTTGAGAGCCGGGTCAGGGCAGCCCCAGCATTTT.

This chain joins TRBV19 and TRBJ2-2; possibly TRBD1 for D (6 bases). CDR3 length: 14 amino acids. V lost 4 bases and J lost 3, with 9 bases in between. CDR1 and CDR2 (germline): LNHDA, SQIVND (reference sequence). The CDR3 region is CASSNTGHTGELFF. The DNA of the CDR3 is TGTGCCAGTAGTAACACAGGGCACACCGGGGAGCTGTTTTTT.

The chain has TRBV7-2 and TRBJ2-7; D is ambiguous. CDR1 and CDR2 (germline): SGHTA, FQGNSA. The V gene lost 2 bases and the J gene lost 0 bases, with 8 bases spanning the gap. The CDR3 runs 14 residues. The CDR3 nucleotides are TGTGCCAGCAGCTTATGGAACTTCTCCTACGAGCAGTACTTC. Protein product: CASSLWNFSYEQYF.

Notes on this clone: The same CDR3 can be traced to other DNA sequences in this sample. This rearrangement joins TRBV5-8 to TRBJ1-5; tentatively, D is TRBD1 (6 bases). V was clipped by 4 bases and J by 5 bases, with 13 bases between them. CDR3 length equals 14 residues. Per germline, CDR1 SGHTS and CDR2 YDEGEE. The CDR3 coding sequence is TGTGCCAGCAGCCAGGGGCTGTTTTATCAGCCCCAGCATTTT. It encodes CASSQGLFYQPQHF.

The chain uses TRBV28 and TRBJ1-3, with D unclear. V lost 5 bases to trimming and J lost 7 bases, with 15 bases between them. Germline V gene sequence: CDR1 MDHEN, CDR2 SYDVKM. This CDR3 spans 14 amino acids. The CDR3 nucleotides read TGTGCCAGCAGTGGCGGGGTAATAAGTAACACCATATATTTT. Protein sequence: CASSGGVISNTIYF. Combining the CDR3 with reference TRBV28 and TRBJ1-3 gives the whole variable domain DVKVTQSSRYLVKRTGEKVFLECVQDMDHENMFWYRQDPGLGLRLIYFSYDVKMKEKGDIPEGYSVSREKKERFSLILESASTNQTSMYLCASSGGVISNTIYFGEGSWLTVV.

This clone was seen only a few times. The chain uses TRBV7-3 and TRBJ2-7, with TRBD1 matching over 8 bases. CDR3 length: 15 amino acids. The germline V gene has CDR1 SGHTA and CDR2 FQGTGA. Trimming cost V 5 bases and J 5 bases; bases outside gene matches: 11. The CDR3 DNA follows: TGTGCCAGCAGCCGCGGACAGGGTCGACAGAACGAGCAGTACTTC. It translates to CASSRGQGRQNEQYF.

CDR3 DNA: TGTGCCAGTAGTGTCCGGGACAGGGGGGAACCCCAGCATTTT. Its protein product is CASSVRDRGEPQHF. The chain combines TRBV19 with TRBJ1-5; 11 bases are shared with TRBD1. The CDR3 loop spans 14 amino acids. Looked up from germline, CDR1 is LNHDA and CDR2 is SQIVND (reference sequence). The J segment lost 10 bases and the V segment lost 5 bases, leaving 7 bases of the junction unmatched. The variable domain in full, completed from reference TRBV19 and TRBJ1-5, reads DGGITQSPKYLFRKEGQNVTLSCEQNLNHDAMYWYRQDPGQGLRLIYYSQIVNDFQKGDIAEGYSVSREKKESFPLTVTSAQKNPTAFYLCASSVRDRGEPQHFGDGTRLSIL.

The rearrangement joins TRBV2 to TRBJ1-4; 8 bases are a match to TRBD1. Germline lookup yields CDR1 SNHLY and CDR2 FYNNEI. The CDR3 loop spans 16 amino acids. J was trimmed by 7 bases and V by 2 bases; bases with no gene match: 9. The CDR3 here is CASSELGSGGGEKLFF. The CDR3, as DNA: TGTGCCAGCAGTGAATTGGGATCAGGGGGCGGTGAAAAACTGTTTTTT.

The rearrangement joins TRBV6-5 to TRBJ1-1; the D is unclear. This CDR3 region has 15 residues. Germline CDR1 MNHEY, CDR2 SVGAGI. The V end was cut by 6 bases, the J end by 0 bases, with 14 bases between. The CDR3 sequence is CASRHAGMMNTEAFF. In DNA form, the CDR3 reads TGTGCCAGCAGGCACGCCGGGATGATGAACACTGAAGCTTTCTTT.

The rearrangement links TRBV6-6 to TRBJ1-2, with 8 bases identical to TRBD1. From germline, CDR1 is MNHNY and CDR2 SVGAGI (reference sequence). This CDR3 contains 14 residues. Trimming removed 5 bases from V and 7 bases from J; junction bases left unmatched: 9. CDR3 sequence (DNA): TGTGCCAGCAGTGACCGACAGGGGTTCGGTGGCTACACCTTC. Translating it yields CASSDRQGFGGYTF.